A single sample is the source of the 9 T cell receptor beta chains below, sequenced in a study of blood T cell repertoires in COVID-19. The table came from immunoSEQ multiplex PCR; TCRdb's copy has only in-frame clones and leaves some out. This table holds tens of thousands of clones, roughly 92% found once. The sequenced sample consisted of peripheral blood. Receptors originate from a human donor in a cohort sampled during active COVID-19.

The chain links TRBV11-3 to TRBJ1-1; D unresolved. Germline lookup yields CDR1 SGHNT and CDR2 YENEEA. V gave up 1 base and J gave up 8 bases, with 11 bases separating them. This CDR3 has 13 residues. The CDR3 nucleotides are TGTGCCAGCAGCTTAGGTTCCACGGTAGAAGCTTTCTTT. Translated: CASSLGSTVEAFF.

The chain is built from TRBV12-5 and TRBJ2-2; 7 nucleotides agree with TRBD1. V was clipped by 0 bases and J by 2 bases; unmatched bases: 3. The V gene's germline CDR1 is LGHNT and CDR2 FRNRAP. This CDR3 comprises 16 residues. The CDR3 DNA is TGTGCTAGTGGTTTGGTTGAAGGGGGCAACACCGGGGAGCTGTTTTTT. It specifies CASGLVEGGNTGELFF. Looking up the rest from reference TRBV12-5 and TRBJ2-2 gives the full variable domain: DARVTQTPRHKVTEMGQEVTMRCQPILGHNTVFWYRQTMMQGLELLAYFRNRAPLDDSGMPKDRFSAEMPDATLATLKIQPSEPRDSAVYFCASGLVEGGNTGELFFGEGSRLTVL.

The chain employs TRBV5-5 and TRBJ1-1, with 7 bases aligning to TRBD1. Per the germline V gene, CDR1 is SGHKS and CDR2 is YYEKEE (reference sequence). The CDR3 loop spans 14 amino acids. V lost 0 bases, J lost 4 bases, and 3 bases stayed unmatched. The CDR3 here is CASSLGQGGTEAFF. CDR3 bases: TGTGCCAGCAGCTTGGGACAGGGTGGCACTGAAGCTTTCTTT.

This chain uses TRBV18 with TRBJ1-1; weak D call: TRBD1 (5 bases). CDR1 KGHSH and CDR2 LQKENI come from the germline V gene. The V end lost 2 bases, the J end lost 0 bases, and 19 bases lay between the germline ends. The CDR3 runs 18 residues. CDR3 in amino acids: CASSPGKSRGGMNTEAFF. Here the CDR3 DNA reads TGTGCCAGCTCACCAGGGAAGTCGAGGGGAGGGATGAACACTGAAGCTTTCTTT.

The V and J genes are TRBV27 and TRBJ1-1; D remains unclear. Trimming removed 5 bases from V and 2 bases from J, with 12 bases in between. The CDR3 spans 14 residues. Germline V gene lookup returns CDR1 MNHEY and CDR2 SMNVEV (reference sequence). Here the CDR3 reads CASSIRGLNTEAFF. The CDR3 nucleotides are TGTGCCAGCAGTATACGCGGATTAAACACTGAAGCTTTCTTT.

V and J are TRBV7-9 and TRBJ2-1, with D possibly being TRBD2 (6 bases). Between the trimmed V and J ends, which lost 4 bases and 6 bases, there was a span of 19 bases. CDR1 is SEHNR, CDR2 FQNEAQ, per germline (reference sequence). This CDR3 contains 16 residues. The DNA of the CDR3 is TGTGCCAGCAGCTACTGGGGAGGTGGGCTGATCAATGAGCAGTTCTTC. Amino acid sequence: CASSYWGGGLINEQFF.

V usage is TRBV5-1 and J usage is TRBJ2-3; 11 bases line up with TRBD2. After removal of 1 base from V and 5 bases from J, the junction contained 6 bases not matched to a gene. The CDR3 sequence is 16 residues long. CDR1 is SGHRS, CDR2 YFSETQ, per germline. This CDR3 is CASSLSVAGGLDTQYF. CDR3 nucleotides: TGCGCCAGCAGCTTGTCGGTAGCGGGAGGGTTAGATACGCAGTATTTT.

The chain recombines TRBV10-2 with TRBJ2-1; 12 bases line up with TRBD2. This CDR3 comprises 15 residues. CDR1 is WSHSY and CDR2 is SAAADI in the germline V gene. V shed 7 bases and J 5 bases; nucleotides not matched to a gene: 6. For the CDR3, the DNA is TGCGCCAGCATACATTGGACTAGCGGGAACAATGAGCAGTTCTTC. Protein product: CASIHWTSGNNEQFF.

V and J are TRBV6-5 and TRBJ2-2, with D hard to call. The CDR3 is 15 amino acids. Germline V gene lookup returns CDR1 MNHEY and CDR2 SVGAGI. Trimming cost V 3 bases and J 5 bases, with 13 bases left between them. CDR3 nucleotide sequence: TGTGCCAGCAGTTATGGGCAGGCCCCAACCGGGGAGCTGTTTTTT. Protein sequence: CASSYGQAPTGELFF.